This entry features one TCR beta chain sequence. TCRdb keeps only in-frame clones here, not all; method: immunoSEQ multiplex PCR. Of 300,000 to 350,000 clones in the sample, approximately 84% were seen once. This specimen belongs to a study of blood T cell repertoires in COVID-19. All enrollees were about 18 to 89 years old and from approximately 25 US areas. The CDR3 has 18 amino acids. Germline CDR1 is MNHNS and CDR2 is SASEGT. With V trimmed by 2 bases and J by 0 bases, 12 bases remained unmatched. Input material: PBMCs or T cells enriched from blood (not recorded which). The clonotype comes from a woman in her 30s who had recovered from COVID-19. The gene calls are TRBV6-1 and TRBJ1-2, with 7 positions matching TRBD1. DNA of the CDR3: TGTGCCAGCAGTGAAAGCGGGTTGCAGGGGGGAGCTAACTATGGCTACACCTTC. The encoded protein is CASSESGLQGGANYGYTF.